Listed here are 6 T cell receptor beta chains from one sample, sequenced in a study of T cell responses to AZD1222 COVID-19 vaccine. The assay was immunoSEQ multiplex PCR, and TCRdb's table has in-frame clones only and misses some. Of 110,000 or so clones in the sample, more than 70% were seen once. The material was peripheral blood, obtained on day 0 of AZD1222 vaccination. These receptor sequences come from an adult in good health.

The chain has TRBV11-3 and TRBJ2-3, with 11 nucleotides matching TRBD2. Germline V gene sequence: CDR1 SGHNT, CDR2 YENEEA. This CDR3 spans 13 amino acids. The junction had 10 bases not matched to a gene; V was cut back by 6 bases and J by 14 bases. This CDR3 reads CASSSTSGGHRYF. The CDR3, as DNA: TGTGCCAGCAGTTCCACTAGCGGGGGTCACCGGTATTTT.

The V call is TRBV27, the J call TRBJ2-2; 10 bases match TRBD2. CDR3 length equals 15 residues. J was trimmed by 7 bases and V by 3 bases; bases with no gene match: 5. CDR1 and CDR2 from the germline V gene are MNHEY and SMNVEV (reference sequence). The CDR3 sequence: CASSLGLARIGELFF. In DNA, the CDR3 is TGTGCCAGCAGTTTGGGACTAGCGAGGATCGGGGAGCTGTTTTTT.

The rearrangement uses TRBV3-1 (or the pseudogene TRBV3-2) and TRBJ1-1, with D possibly TRBD1 on 6 matching bases. This CDR3 has 14 residues. The germline V and J ends were trimmed by 0 bases and 11 bases, with 16 bases remaining between them. In germline, CDR1 is LGHDT, CDR2 YNNKEL (reference sequence). CDR3 coding DNA: TGTGCCAGCAGCCAAGATCTTGGCAGGGGAAGCGCTTTCTTT. Amino acid sequence: CASSQDLGRGSAFF.

The chain couples TRBV6-4 to TRBJ2-1; unclear D gene. Trimming cost V 4 bases and J 5 bases, with 9 bases left between them. CDR3 length: 13 residues. Germline CDR1 and CDR2: MRHNA and SNTAGT. The CDR3 nucleotides read TGTGCCAGCAGTGTAAGGCCTAACAATGAGCAGTTCTTC. Its protein is CASSVRPNNEQFF.

This chain links TRBV28 with TRBJ2-7, with TRBD1 as a possible D gene (8 bases). Per the germline V gene, CDR1 is MDHEN and CDR2 is SYDVKM. Trimming cost V 4 bases and J 2 bases, with 27 bases left between them. The CDR3 sequence is 19 residues long. The CDR3 DNA reads TGTGCCAGCAGTTCGATGGCGACCCTTACAGGGGGAGGGCCCTACGAGCAGTACTTC. Translated, it gives CASSSMATLTGGGPYEQYF.

V gene TRBV6-5 combines with J gene TRBJ2-7; TRBD1 aligns across 9 bases. Germline-derived CDR1 and CDR2 are MNHEY and SVGAGI. V was pared by 5 bases and J by 6 bases, with 5 bases of the junction left unmatched. This CDR3 is 13 amino acids long. In DNA form, the CDR3 reads TGTGCCAGCAGTCGGACAGGGGCAGGCGAGCAGTACTTC. It translates to CASSRTGAGEQYF.